This T cell receptor beta chain comes out of a study of blood T cell repertoires in COVID-19 (dated by TCRdb to about 2020). Background for the entire study: The collaborator samples originated in the United States, Italy and Spain and spanned the acute and convalescent phases of COVID-19. The repertoires were released in a freely available public database intended as a resource for research on the immune response to SARS-CoV-2. Where available, HLA class I and class II types were taken from metadata supplied by the sample provider and were not determined by assay-based typing. A de-identified subject ID, COVID-19 status, age in years and sex were almost always included in the sample metadata. The samples were drawn from two sources: the first 160 participants of the ongoing ImmuneRACE study, and 950 to 1,500 subjects contributed by 6 global collaborators. The material from the prospective study consisted of cDNA or gDNA derived from T cells, B-cell-depleted T cells, or PBMCs. Subjects who had been exposed to COVID-19, were actively infected with it, or had recovered from it provided the deeply sampled blood TCRbeta repertoires that made up the dataset.

In Seattle, one collaborating source enrolled patients while the infection was active and tracked those patients longitudinally over the course of disease. The collaborating institutions used their own protocols to collect whole blood in K2EDTA tubes. For TCRbeta analysis, collaborators shipped samples as frozen whole blood, isolated PBMCs, or DNA extracted from either of those sample types. What the work shows at the level of the full study, not this receptor alone: The amount of clinical and demographic metadata varied by source and participant and was provided uncurated.

To note about this clone: Its antigen is not yet known. Per-base qualities were not stored, and no clone one base away is much larger.

TCRbeta CDR3 regions were amplified from genomic DNA using the immunoSEQ Assay, a bias-controlled multiplex PCR. In the source study's methods: The number of nucleated cells in each sample was estimated by amplification of reference gene primers within the assay. To quantify the absolute abundance of each unique TCRbeta CDR3 rearrangement, sequence reads were collapsed and filtered. For each sample, productive Simpson clonality was calculated by taking the square root of Simpson's diversity index across productive rearrangements. This immuneACCESS table, as held by TCRdb, lists in-frame sequences with V and J called but not all clones. Of the missing ones, under half trace to an unresolved V gene in checked studies; the others have no known cause. That table is the source of V, J and clone size, and D and trimming were worked out from the DNA. For this sample there are over 150,000 clones; around 87% appear just once. The ten largest account for roughly 2.4% of the sample.

Sequencing used peripheral blood. The source is a woman older than 75 with COVID-19, enrolled during active disease.

The CDR3 protein is CAWSLRDKIRTDTQYF. The sequenced DNA: TGTGCCTGGAGTCTCCGAGACAAAATAAGAACAGATACGCAGTATTTT. The chain links TRBV30 with TRBJ2-3; no D gene is confidently identified. The cysteine opens and the phenylalanine closes a CDR3 of 16 amino acids. Only the CDR3 DNA stays, 48 bases, in frame from base 1. The germline V gene (reference sequence) sets CDR1 to GTSNPN and CDR2 to SVGIG. Trimming costs V 2 bases and J 3 bases, and their ends lie 18 bases apart.